A selection of T cell receptor beta chains follows, all from one sample in a study of cytomegalovirus exposure and HLA in healthy donors. Method: immunoSEQ multiplex PCR; TCRdb's copy keeps in-frame clones and lacks some. Altogether more than 95,000 clones are present, under 85% being singletons, with the ten largest covering approximately 2%. The specimen was PBMCs. These receptor sequences come from a man in his thirties or forties in good health and CMV-seronegative. Each CDR3 is given with its conserved first and last residue. The D gene is left open where the match is weak. Clone size is stated in some rows and not others, as once, few, many or a class when expanded.

NA	few	TRBV27	TRBJ2-3	TGTGCCAGCAGTTTGCAGGACTCTAGCACAGATACGCAGTATTTT	CASSLQDSSTDTQYF
NA	NA	TRBV28	TRBJ1-2	TGTGCCAGCAGGACTCACGGACAGTATGGCTACACCTTC	CASRTHGQYGYTF
NA	NA	TRBV29-1	TRBJ2-1	TGCAGCGTAGGCGGGTACAATGAGCAGTTCTTC	CSVGGYNEQFF
TRBD1	NA	TRBV4-1	TRBJ2-7	TGCGCCAGCAGCCAAGAAGAGGACAGGGGGCATGGAAGCGAGCAGTACTTC	CASSQEEDRGHGSEQYF
TRBD2	few	TRBV7-8	TRBJ2-7	TGTGCCAGCAGCTTCCGGACTAGCGGGAGTGAGCAGTACTTC	CASSFRTSGSEQYF
NA	NA	TRBV4-3	TRBJ2-7	TGCGCCAGCAGCCCGGACACCAATGTGGGCGAGCAGTACTTC	CASSPDTNVGEQYF
NA	NA	TRBV5-6	TRBJ2-7	TGTGCCAGCAGCTTGGGAGTCAGTCGGCGGGAGCAGTACTTC	CASSLGVSRREQYF
TRBD1	few	TRBV28	TRBJ1-4	TGTGCCAGCACTCTAAGGGACAGGGTGTTTTTT	CASTLRDRVFF
TRBD1	NA	TRBV11-2	TRBJ1-1	TGTGCCAGCAGCGGTGGGGACAGGGAGGGGGGTAGAACTGAAGCTTTCTTT	CASSGGDREGGRTEAFF
TRBD2	few	TRBV4-2	TRBJ2-3	TGTGCCAGCAGCCAAGAGGGGGGGATCCGCACAGATACGCAGTATTTT	CASSQEGGIRTDTQYF
NA	NA	TRBV28	TRBJ2-5	TGTGCCAGCAGTGCGGAGACCCAGTACTTC	CASSAETQYF
NA	NA	TRBV7-2	TRBJ1-1	TGTGCCAGCAGCTTATTTGAGGGCACTGAAGCTTTCTTT	CASSLFEGTEAFF
NA	NA	TRBV28	TRBJ1-1	TGTGCCAGCAGTATCCTACAGGGCACTGAAGCTTTCTTT	CASSILQGTEAFF
NA	NA	TRBV5-1	TRBJ1-3	TGCGCCAGCAGCTATGACAGCTCTGGAAACACCATATATTTT	CASSYDSSGNTIYF
TRBD1	NA	TRBV2	TRBJ2-7	TGTGCCAGCAAAGGACAGGTCTACGAGCAGTACTTC	CASKGQVYEQYF
TRBD2	NA	TRBV11-2	TRBJ2-3	TGTGCCAGCAGCTTCGGGACTAGCGGGGGTGAAGATACGCAGTATTTT	CASSFGTSGGEDTQYF
NA	NA	TRBV14	TRBJ2-2	TGTGCCAGCAGCCACAGATCGAACACCGGGGAGCTGTTTTTT	CASSHRSNTGELFF
NA	NA	TRBV5-1	TRBJ2-3	TGCGCCAGCAGCGGGGCTGGGGGGTTGCAAGATACGCAGTATTTT	CASSGAGGLQDTQYF
TRBD1	NA	TRBV7-6	TRBJ1-5	TGTGCCAGCAGCAAGGGGACAGCGCTCAATCAGCCCCAGCATTTT	CASSKGTALNQPQHF
NA	NA	TRBV11-2	TRBJ2-7	TGTGCCAGCAGCTTAGATGGAGTCGAGCAGTACTTC	CASSLDGVEQYF
NA	few	TRBV4-2	TRBJ2-7	TGTGCCAGCAGCCAACAACTGGCGCAGGCTTTCGAGCAGTACTTC	CASSQQLAQAFEQYF
NA	NA	TRBV15	TRBJ2-5	TGTGCCACCAGCAGTGAAGCAGAGACCCAGTACTTC	CATSSEAETQYF
NA	NA	TRBV6-5	TRBJ1-2	TGTGCCAGCAGTTACAGTTCGGGGAACTATGGCTACACCTTC	CASSYSSGNYGYTF
TRBD2	once	TRBV28	TRBJ2-7	TGTGCCAGCAGGACACTAGCGGACTACGAGCAGTACTTC	CASRTLADYEQYF
NA	NA	TRBV19	TRBJ1-5	TGTGCCGGATCTCAGGGGCTTAGGGCGCCCCAGCATTTT	CAGSQGLRAPQHF
TRBD1	NA	TRBV5-4	TRBJ2-7	TGTGCCAGCAGCCTGGTATTCGGACAGGGCTCCTACGAGCAGTACTTC	CASSLVFGQGSYEQYF
NA	NA	TRBV30	TRBJ2-7	TGTGCCTGGAGTGTTTCCAGGTGGGAGCAGTACTTC	CAWSVSRWEQYF